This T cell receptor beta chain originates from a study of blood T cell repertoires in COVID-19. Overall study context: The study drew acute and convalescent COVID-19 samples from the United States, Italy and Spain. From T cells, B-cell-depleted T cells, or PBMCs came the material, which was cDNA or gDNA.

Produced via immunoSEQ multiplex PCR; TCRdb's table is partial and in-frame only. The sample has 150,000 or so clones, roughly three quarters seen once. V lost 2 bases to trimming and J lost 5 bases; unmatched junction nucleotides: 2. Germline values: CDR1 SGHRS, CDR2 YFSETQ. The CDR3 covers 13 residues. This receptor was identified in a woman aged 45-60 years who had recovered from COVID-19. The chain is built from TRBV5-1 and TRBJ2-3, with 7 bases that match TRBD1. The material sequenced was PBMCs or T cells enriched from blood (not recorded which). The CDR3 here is CASSLTGEDTQYF. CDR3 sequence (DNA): TGCGCCAGCAGCTTAACAGGGGAAGATACGCAGTATTTT.